The 28 T cell receptor beta chains in this list originate from one sample, sequenced in a study of beta chain features in type 1 diabetes. Of the isolated RNA, all was reverse transcribed, and so the sequenced material was expressed TCRB transcripts. Measured with immunoSEQ multiplex PCR; TCRdb has only the in-frame clones, and not every one. The data show 600,000 to 650,000 clones, with less than 20% seen just once and approximately 0.093% held by the top ten. Specimen: naive CD4+ T cells from blood. These receptors originate from a man aged 18-30 years in good health.

The V and J genes are TRBV27 and TRBJ1-2, with D maybe TRBD1 (5 bases). The V end was cut by 3 bases, the J end by 8 bases, with 13 bases between. This CDR3 is built from 13 residues. Germline lookup yields CDR1 MNHEY and CDR2 SMNVEV (reference sequence). CDR3 loop: CASSFRAGQGYTF. In nucleotides, the CDR3 is TGTGCCAGCAGTTTCAGGGCAGGGCAGGGCTACACCTTC.

This clone was seen a few times. The V call is TRBV28, the J call TRBJ2-1; D might be TRBD2 (6 bases). Germline assignment: CDR1 MDHEN and CDR2 SYDVKM. Trimming cost V 5 bases and J 6 bases, with 17 bases left between them. This CDR3 is built from 15 residues. CDR3 sequence (DNA): TGTGCCAGCAGTCCCGCAGCGGGCGCGACCAATGAGCAGTTCTTC. This translates into CASSPAAGATNEQFF.

This chain links TRBV2 with TRBJ1-4, with unresolved D. The CDR3 sequence is 14 residues long. Germline V gene lookup returns CDR1 SNHLY and CDR2 FYNNEI. The V end lost 1 base, the J end lost 7 bases, and 10 bases lay between the germline ends. The DNA of the CDR3 is TGTGCCAGCAGTGAAGTAAGGGAAGGTGAAAAACTGTTTTTT. Protein product: CASSEVREGEKLFF.

This sequence joins TRBV19 and TRBJ2-7, with D hard to call. Germline CDR1 and CDR2: LNHDA and SQIVND (reference sequence). The CDR3 has 15 amino acids. V was clipped by 5 bases and J by 3 bases, with 17 bases between them. CDR3 in amino acids: CASSLLIGSSYEQYF. The CDR3 region has the DNA TGTGCCAGTAGTCTCCTCATAGGGTCTAGCTACGAGCAGTACTTC.

This clone has more than one count but fewer than ten. The chain is built from TRBV19 and TRBJ1-1; 10 bases map to TRBD1. This CDR3 has 15 residues. V shed 0 bases, J shed 4 bases, and the junction held 2 bases outside the gene matches. Germline lookup yields CDR1 LNHDA and CDR2 SQIVND (reference sequence). As DNA, the CDR3 is TGTGCCAGTAGTATAGACAGGACAGGGGGCACTGAAGCTTTCTTT. Translating it yields CASSIDRTGGTEAFF. Together with reference TRBV19 and TRBJ1-1, the CDR3 gives the full variable domain: DGGITQSPKYLFRKEGQNVTLSCEQNLNHDAMYWYRQDPGQGLRLIYYSQIVNDFQKGDIAEGYSVSREKKESFPLTVTSAQKNPTAFYLCASSIDRTGGTEAFFGQGTRLTVV.

Comment on this clone: The same CDR3 can be traced to other DNA sequences in this sample. V gene TRBV7-9 combines with J gene TRBJ2-3; weak D call: TRBD1 (5 bases). Trimming left V 4 bases short and J 3 bases short, with 8 bases between. The CDR3 is made up of 13 amino acids. Germline CDR1 is SEHNR and CDR2 is FQNEAQ (reference sequence). CDR3 region: CASSSSGTDTQYF. DNA of the CDR3: TGTGCCAGCAGCTCTTCAGGGACAGATACGCAGTATTTT.

A few counts support this clone. The chain links TRBV29-1 to TRBJ2-7; 8 nucleotides align to TRBD2. Germline V lookup: CDR1 SQVTM, CDR2 ANQGSEA. The V and J ends lost 6 bases and 2 bases, in that order; junction bases with no gene match: 9. The CDR3 is 14 residues long. The CDR3: CSVRGERGTYEQYF. CDR3 in DNA: TGCAGCGTCAGAGGGGAGCGGGGGACCTACGAGCAGTACTTC.

The CDR3 nucleotides are TGCGCCAGCAGCTCCGACCGGAGCACTGAAGCTTTCTTT. As protein: CASSSDRSTEAFF. This chain links TRBV5-1 with TRBJ1-1, with no clear D. There are 13 residues in the CDR3. Germline values: CDR1 SGHRS, CDR2 YFSETQ. V dropped 3 bases and J dropped 4 bases, with 10 bases sitting between them.

In DNA form, the CDR3 reads TGTGCCAGCAGCTTGGGCAGGGAGAACACTGAAGCTTTCTTT. Protein sequence: CASSLGRENTEAFF. This chain connects TRBV7-3 to TRBJ1-1; TRBD1 is a possible D gene (5 bases). V lost 3 bases to trimming and J lost 1 base, with 9 bases between them. This CDR3 has 14 amino acids. Germline lookup yields CDR1 SGHTA and CDR2 FQGTGA.

A few counts support this clone. The chain carries TRBV7-9 and TRBJ2-3; 11 bases match TRBD1. Germline-derived CDR1 and CDR2 are SEHNR and FQNEAQ (reference sequence). Unmatched junction bases numbered 7, after V lost 5 bases and J lost 3 bases. This CDR3 contains 16 residues. The CDR3, as DNA: TGTGCCAGCAGCCCATGGGACAGGGGGAGAACAGATACGCAGTATTTT. This codes for CASSPWDRGRTDTQYF.

This chain connects TRBV6-4 to TRBJ1-2; D is undetermined. Germline CDR1 MRHNA, CDR2 SNTAGT. Trimming shortened V by 3 bases and J by 5 bases, and 13 bases separated the two germline ends. The CDR3 contains 14 residues. CDR3: CASSEEYGLYGYTF. CDR3 in DNA: TGTGCCAGCAGTGAAGAGTACGGATTATATGGCTACACCTTC.

The rearrangement links TRBV9 to TRBJ1-1, with a weak D call TRBD1 (5 bases). CDR3 size: 14 residues. In germline, CDR1 is SGDLS, CDR2 YYNGEE. V lost 0 bases to trimming and J lost 3 bases, with 9 bases between them. The CDR3 nucleotides read TGTGCCAGCAGCGTAGAAGGCAGGGACACTGAAGCTTTCTTT. This translates into CASSVEGRDTEAFF.

The V call is TRBV7-2, the J call TRBJ2-3; no clear D. The germline CDR1 and CDR2 sequences are SGHTA and FQGNSA. The V end lost 4 bases, the J end lost 0 bases, and 8 bases lay between the germline ends. The CDR3 runs 14 residues. This CDR3 is CASSSMSSTDTQYF. The CDR3 DNA follows: TGTGCCAGCAGCTCCATGTCTAGCACAGATACGCAGTATTTT.

The chain combines TRBV7-2 with TRBJ2-1; TRBD2 aligns across 11 bases. V was pared by 1 base and J by 9 bases, with 11 bases of the junction left unmatched. The CDR3 extends over 17 amino acids. CDR1 and CDR2 (germline): SGHTA, FQGNSA. The CDR3 coding sequence is TGTGCCAGCAGCTTAGTTTCCGGGACTAGCGGTTTCGGTGAGCAGTTCTTC. Encoded protein: CASSLVSGTSGFGEQFF. The entire variable domain, with the rest obtained from reference TRBV7-2 and TRBJ2-1, is as follows: GAGVSQSPSNKVTEKGKDVELRCDPISGHTALYWYRQSLGQGLEFLIYFQGNSAPDKSGLPSDRFSAERTGGSVSTLTIQRTQQEDSAVYLCASSLVSGTSGFGEQFFGPGTRLTVL.

The chain carries TRBV6-1 and TRBJ1-1; a weak D match, TRBD1 (5 bases). Trimming took off 0 bases at V and 3 bases at J, with 14 bases between the two ends. In germline, CDR1 is MNHNS, CDR2 SASEGT. The CDR3 runs 16 residues. The CDR3 nucleotides read TGTGCCAGCAGTGAAGCGTTTGGGGGTAAACACACTGAAGCTTTCTTT. As protein: CASSEAFGGKHTEAFF.

The rearrangement links TRBV6-5 to TRBJ1-1, with D unclear. Per germline, CDR1 MNHEY and CDR2 SVGAGI. Trimming left V 2 bases short and J 3 bases short, with 10 bases between. The CDR3 length is 14 residues. The CDR3 nucleotides are TGTGCCAGCAGTTACCATGGTACGGACACTGAAGCTTTCTTT. This encodes CASSYHGTDTEAFF.

Many counts were recorded for this clone. The chain has TRBV7-2 and TRBJ2-1; 7 bases are a match to TRBD1. The CDR3 spans 13 residues. Trimming at V came to 4 bases and at J to 15 bases, leaving 12 bases not matched to a gene. Germline-derived CDR1 and CDR2 are SGHTA and FQGNSA. CDR3 sequence (DNA): TGTGCCAGCAGCTCAACAGGGGCCCCTCCCGTGTTCTTC. Translating gives CASSSTGAPPVFF.

The table lists this clone with a few counts. The chain recombines TRBV25-1 with TRBJ2-2, with 7 nucleotides matching TRBD1. CDR1 MGHDK and CDR2 SYGVNS come from the germline V gene. The CDR3 has 16 residues. V was clipped by 3 bases and J by 6 bases; unmatched bases: 10. The CDR3 spells CASSDRQGSFAGELFF. The CDR3 nucleotides read TGTGCCAGCAGTGATAGACAGGGTTCCTTTGCCGGGGAGCTGTTTTTT. The variable domain in full, with the rest retrieved from reference TRBV25-1 and TRBJ2-2, is EADIYQTPRYLVIGTGKKITLECSQTMGHDKMYWYQQDPGMELHLIHYSYGVNSTEKGDLSSESTVSRIRTEHFPLTLESARPSHTSQYLCASSDRQGSFAGELFFGEGSRLTVL.

V and J are TRBV5-1 and TRBJ2-7, with 8 positions matching TRBD1. Germline CDR1 SGHRS, CDR2 YFSETQ. The V and J ends lost 4 bases and 3 bases, in that order; junction bases with no gene match: 3. The CDR3 loop spans 13 amino acids. Here the CDR3 reads CASSRTGLYEQYF. In DNA, the CDR3 is TGCGCCAGCAGCCGGACAGGGCTCTACGAGCAGTACTTC. Supplemented by reference TRBV5-1 and TRBJ2-7, the full variable domain reads KAGVTQTPRYLIKTRGQQVTLSCSPISGHRSVSWYQQTPGQGLQFLFEYFSETQRNKGNFPGRFSGRQFSNSRSEMNVSTLELGDSALYLCASSRTGLYEQYFGPGTRLTVT.

In this sample, this clone turned up a few times. V and J are TRBV5-1 and TRBJ2-1; 11 bases align to TRBD2. Trimming cost V 4 bases and J 6 bases; bases outside gene matches: 12. Looked up from germline, CDR1 is SGHRS and CDR2 is YFSETQ. The CDR3 extends over 17 amino acids. CDR3 coding DNA: TGCGCCAGCAGCCCTTTAGCGGGAGGGCCTTACCGCAATGAGCAGTTCTTC. Protein product: CASSPLAGGPYRNEQFF.

About this clone itself: Within the sample, other DNA sequences also encode this same CDR3. The chain recombines TRBV6-5 with TRBJ1-1; 7 bases align to TRBD1. The CDR3 length is 13 residues. J gave up 2 bases and V 8 bases, and 5 bases lay outside the gene matches. Germline lookup yields CDR1 MNHEY and CDR2 SVGAGI. The CDR3: CASSRQGNTEAFF. In DNA form, the CDR3 reads TGTGCCAGCTCTCGACAGGGTAACACTGAAGCTTTCTTT.

The CDR3 nucleotides read TGTGCCAGCAGTTTCGGTAGAGCGGATGGCTACACCTTC. It codes for CASSFGRADGYTF. The rearrangement joins TRBV6-5 to TRBJ1-2; D remains ambiguous. V was pared by 4 bases and J by 6 bases, with 12 bases between. Germline V gene sequence: CDR1 MNHEY, CDR2 SVGAGI. CDR3 length: 13 amino acids.

This sequence joins TRBV5-4 and TRBJ2-3; D gene unclear. V dropped 2 bases and J dropped 4 bases, with 8 bases sitting between them. The CDR3 spans 13 residues. Germline V gene sequence: CDR1 SGHNT, CDR2 YYREEE (reference sequence). CDR3 in amino acids: CASSFGNSDTQYF. In DNA, the CDR3 is TGTGCCAGCAGCTTCGGTAATTCAGATACGCAGTATTTT. Using reference TRBV5-4 and TRBJ2-3 for the parts outside the CDR3, the full variable domain is ETGVTQSPTHLIKTRGQQVTLRCSSQSGHNTVSWYQQALGQGPQFIFQYYREEENGRGNFPPRFSGLQFPNYSSELNVNALELDDSALYLCASSFGNSDTQYFGPGTRLTVL.

V gene TRBV30 combines with J gene TRBJ1-6; D perhaps matches TRBD1 (5 bases). Germline values: CDR1 GTSNPN, CDR2 SVGIG (reference sequence). V lost 2 bases to trimming and J lost 14 bases, with 16 bases between them. This CDR3 contains 13 residues. The CDR3 sequence: CAWSRQGGRSLHF. CDR3 DNA: TGTGCCTGGAGTCGGCAGGGAGGTAGGTCCCTCCACTTT.

V and J are TRBV30 and TRBJ1-4, with D perhaps TRBD1 (5 bases). Germline loops: CDR1 GTSNPN, CDR2 SVGIG (reference sequence). The CDR3 contains 12 residues. Trimming cost V 3 bases and J 8 bases, with 10 bases left between them. The CDR3 loop is CAWSFEGEKLFF. CDR3 sequence (DNA): TGTGCCTGGAGCTTTGAGGGGGAAAAACTGTTTTTT.

The rearrangement uses TRBV25-1 and TRBJ2-1; 10 bases are shared with TRBD1. The CDR3 sequence is 17 residues long. Germline assignment: CDR1 MGHDK and CDR2 SYGVNS. V was pared by 1 base and J by 3 bases, with 6 bases of the junction left unmatched. Here the CDR3 DNA reads TGTGCCAGCAGTGAATTTAGCAGGGACAGGGGCTACAATGAGCAGTTCTTC. This gives the protein CASSEFSRDRGYNEQFF.

This clone was counted a few times. This sequence joins TRBV19 and TRBJ2-7; 8 nucleotides line up with TRBD2. CDR3 length equals 16 residues. Germline-derived CDR1 and CDR2 are LNHDA and SQIVND (reference sequence). The V gene end was trimmed by 5 bases and the J gene end by 3 bases; junction bases not matched to a gene: 12. The CDR3 DNA follows: TGTGCCAGTAGTTCGGCCGGGACTAGATTAGGCTACGAGCAGTACTTC. As protein: CASSSAGTRLGYEQYF.

This clone was seen a few times. The chain combines TRBV6-6 with TRBJ2-2; D ambiguous. Germline values: CDR1 MNHNY, CDR2 SVGAGI (reference sequence). Between the trimmed V and J ends, which lost 7 bases and 1 base, there was a span of 4 bases. The CDR3 is made up of 12 amino acids. The CDR3 protein is CASNVNTGELFF. The CDR3 DNA follows: TGTGCCAGCAATGTGAACACCGGGGAGCTGTTTTTT.